This TCR beta chain originates from a study of blood T cell repertoires in COVID-19. Across the study: The cDNA or gDNA used as material had been derived from T cells, B-cell-depleted T cells, or PBMCs.

The repertoire was sequenced with immunoSEQ multiplex PCR; TCRdb's copy has only in-frame clones and lacks some. The sample carries under 20,000 clones, about 87% recorded once. V shed 5 bases and J 6 bases; nucleotides not matched to a gene: 8. In germline, CDR1 is SGHAT, CDR2 FQNNGV. The CDR3 has 14 residues. This chain connects TRBV11-2 to TRBJ1-1, with 8 bases lining up with TRBD1. This receptor was obtained from a human donor in a cohort sampled during active COVID-19. Material for sequencing was peripheral blood. CDR3 loop: CASSTTQGASEAFF. As DNA, the CDR3 is TGTGCCAGCAGCACCACGCAGGGGGCCTCTGAAGCTTTCTTT.